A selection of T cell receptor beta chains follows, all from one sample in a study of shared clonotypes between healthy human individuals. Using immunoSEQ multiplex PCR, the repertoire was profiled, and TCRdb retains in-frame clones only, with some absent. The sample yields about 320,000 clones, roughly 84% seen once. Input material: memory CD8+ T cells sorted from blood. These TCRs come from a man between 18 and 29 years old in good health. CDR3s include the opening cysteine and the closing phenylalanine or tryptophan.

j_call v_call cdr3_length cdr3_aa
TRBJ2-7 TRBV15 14 CATSRVGNSYEQYF
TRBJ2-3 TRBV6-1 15 CASSEPGWGPDTQYF
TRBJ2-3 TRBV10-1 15 CASSEGSSSTDTQYF
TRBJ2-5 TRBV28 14 CASSLRDSPWTQYF
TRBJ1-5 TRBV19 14 CASSIWSENQPQHF
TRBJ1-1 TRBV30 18 CAWTPGAGRLQPSTEAFF
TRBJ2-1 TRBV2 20 CASSVIRDRVILVLHNEQFF
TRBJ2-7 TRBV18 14 CASHNEVSSYEQYF
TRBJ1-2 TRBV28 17 CAGGGNRGSHRHYGYTF
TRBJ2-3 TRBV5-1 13 CASSNAGADTQYF
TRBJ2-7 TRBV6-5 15 CASSYSRQWFGEQYF
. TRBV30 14 CAWTVVIGSYEQYF
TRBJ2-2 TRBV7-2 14 CASSLYEAPGELFF
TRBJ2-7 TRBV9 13 CASSVGQDYEQYF
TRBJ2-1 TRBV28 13 CASSLRSYNEQFF
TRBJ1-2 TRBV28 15 CASSLGEGKFSGYTF
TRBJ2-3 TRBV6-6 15 CASFGREGPSDTQYF
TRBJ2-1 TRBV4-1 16 CASSPEPAGGRNEQFF